What follows describes a single TCR beta chain. Its antigen is not known. Through a sample-barcoded 5' primer and a J-beta primer mix, a second PCR was run for roughly 7 to 12 cycles. CDR3-containing paired-end reads numbered at least 2.5 million in each sample. Via MiXCR, TCRdb re-called the 5' RACE reads, giving one row per CDR3 protein. The sample carries some 290,000 distinct CDR3 sequences, 25% to 30% recorded once. This sample is drawn from a study of blood T cells in healthy people across ages. General study points: A strong correlation was found between TCR beta diversity and the percentage of naive T cells.

V was trimmed by 3 bases and J by 2 bases, leaving 9 bases between them. Looked up from germline, CDR1 is SGDLS and CDR2 is YYNGEE. The CDR3 extends over 14 amino acids. Per sample, no less than 5 micrograms of total RNA were extracted. This chain connects TRBV9 to TRBJ1-3; D remains ambiguous. Sequences were obtained from blood. The TCR sequence derives from a woman aged 70-85 years in good health. The CDR3 sequence: CASSGGGPGNTIYF. CDR3 bases: TGTGCCAGCAGCGGGGGAGGCCCTGGAAACACCATATATTTT.